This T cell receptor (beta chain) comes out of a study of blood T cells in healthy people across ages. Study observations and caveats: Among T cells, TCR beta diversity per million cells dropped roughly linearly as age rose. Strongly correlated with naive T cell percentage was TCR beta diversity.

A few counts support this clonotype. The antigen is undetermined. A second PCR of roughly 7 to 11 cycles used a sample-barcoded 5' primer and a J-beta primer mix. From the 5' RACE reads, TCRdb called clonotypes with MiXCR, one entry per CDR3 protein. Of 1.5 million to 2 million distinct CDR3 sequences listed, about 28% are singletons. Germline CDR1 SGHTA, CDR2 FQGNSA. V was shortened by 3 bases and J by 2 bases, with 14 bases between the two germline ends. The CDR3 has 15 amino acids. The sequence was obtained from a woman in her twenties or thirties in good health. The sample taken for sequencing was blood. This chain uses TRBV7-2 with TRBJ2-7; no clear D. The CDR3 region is CASSFNGRTPYEQYF. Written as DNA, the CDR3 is TGTGCCAGCAGCTTCAACGGAAGAACCCCCTACGAGCAGTACTTC.